A single T cell receptor (beta chain) is shown here with its context. Antigen specificity is unknown. This may arise from a read error, as a much more abundant clone is one base away. This sample was included in a study of response to subunit inactivated influenza vaccine. Notes on the study in general: Each seasonal influenza vaccination recruits few new T cells, the authors suggested.

CDR3 length equals 14 residues. Germline CDR1 is DFQATT and CDR2 is SNEGSKA (reference sequence). Trimming took 2 bases from V and 4 from J, leaving 14 bases between them. TCRdb reprocessed the RT-PCR reads via MiXCR and lists one record per CDR3 protein. Of about 700,000 distinct CDR3 sequences in the sample, about 14% are singletons; the top ten hold 6.5% to 8.5%. The clonotype originates from a man between 45 and 60 years old who received an inactivated influenza vaccine. The specimen comprised PBMCs from blood, sampled around two weeks before vaccination. This rearrangement joins TRBV20-1 to TRBJ1-2; tentative D call: TRBD1 (6 bases). Here the CDR3 reads CSARPGRGPYGYTF. CDR3 bases: TGCAGTGCTAGACCCGGCAGGGGCCCCTATGGCTACACCTTC.